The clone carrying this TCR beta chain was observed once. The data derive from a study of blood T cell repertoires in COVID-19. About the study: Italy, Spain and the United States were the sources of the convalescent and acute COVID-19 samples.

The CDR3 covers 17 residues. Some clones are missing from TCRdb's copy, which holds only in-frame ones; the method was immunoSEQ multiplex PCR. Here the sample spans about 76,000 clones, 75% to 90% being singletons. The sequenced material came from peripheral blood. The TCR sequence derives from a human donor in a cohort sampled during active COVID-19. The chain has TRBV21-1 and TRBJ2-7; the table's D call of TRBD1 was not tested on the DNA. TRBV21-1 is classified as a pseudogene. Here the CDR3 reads CASSKLTTGEETYEQYF. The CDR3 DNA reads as TGTGCCAGCAGCAAGCTGACGACAGGGGAAGAAACCTACGAGCAGTACTTC.